This TCR beta chain was obtained from a study of blood T cells in healthy people across ages. Study-level results: It was the long-lived donors that had more naive CD4+ cells and higher diversity than aged donors. Across the age range, TCR beta diversity per million T cells fell in a roughly linear way. Percentage of naive T cells showed a strong correlation with TCR beta diversity.

The authors ran a second PCR of about 6 to 11 cycles using a sample-barcoded 5' primer and a J-beta primer mix. TCRdb passed the 5' RACE reads through MiXCR, listing each CDR3 protein once. The table has 780,000 or so distinct CDR3 sequences, just over 55% seen once. V was clipped by 6 bases and J by 4 bases, with 12 bases between them. This CDR3 is built from 13 residues. Germline assignment: CDR1 MDHEN and CDR2 SYDVKM. As concerns this clonotype: No antigen is known for it.

The sample taken for sequencing was blood. The chain couples TRBV28 to TRBJ2-5; D is perhaps TRBD1 (6 bases). The clonotype comes from a man aged 35 to 55 in good health. This chain's CDR3 is CASRWGRTETQYF. The CDR3 bases are TGTGCCAGCAGGTGGGGGCGCACAGAGACCCAGTACTTC.